The clone carrying this T cell receptor (beta chain) was recorded a few times. Its antigen is undetermined. At one end, the junction sequence differs from germline, possibly due to a read error. The sample comes from a study of T-cell reconstitution after alpha-beta-depleted transplantation in children. This CDR3 region has 12 residues. Germline V gives CDR1 DFQATT, CDR2 SNEGSKA (reference sequence). Study conclusions and caveats: Alpha-beta T cells present about two months after transplant were reported to originate from several hundred expanded graft clones. T-cell counts and diversity were attributed mostly to newly produced T cells one year after transplant. Elevated TCRbeta diversity at day 60 was traced, in some patients, to surviving recipient T cells and thymic progenitors.

Library preparation (for TCRbeta) was performed with unique molecular identifiers. Using its own MiXCR run on the PCR reads, TCRdb lists one record per CDR3 protein. This table holds around 700,000 distinct CDR3 sequences, around 12% found once. The chain is built from TRBV20-1 and TRBJ2-1; 9 nucleotides line up with TRBD2. The source of this sequence is a girl aged 2 to 9 with congenital amegakaryocytic thrombocytopenia, due to receive a stem cell transplant. Sequencing used PBMCs, obtained before TCRalphabeta/CD19-depleted stem cell transplant. CDR3 residues: CSGASGKNEHFF. CDR3 sequence (DNA): TGCAGTGGAGCTAGCGGGAAGAATGAGCATTTCTTC.